These 5 T cell receptor beta chains share one sample of origin, sequenced in a study of OX40 agonist ivuxolimab in advanced cancers. The assay was immunoSEQ multiplex PCR, and TCRdb's table has in-frame clones only and misses some. The table includes 50,000 to 65,000 clones, around 90% detected once. The source material was CD4+ or CD8+ T cells sorted from blood, sampled in a trial of the OX40 agonist ivuxolimab. These receptors came from an adult with an advanced solid tumor such as melanoma, head and neck, liver or kidney cancer.

The rearrangement links TRBV19 to TRBJ1-1; 7 bases line up with TRBD1. The CDR3 length is 15 residues. Unmatched junction bases numbered 5, after V lost 3 bases and J lost 1 base. Germline-derived CDR1 and CDR2 are LNHDA and SQIVND (reference sequence). In DNA form, the CDR3 reads TGTGCCAGTAGTATGTGGTCAGGGGGGAACACTGAAGCTTTCTTT. Its translation: CASSMWSGGNTEAFF.

The chain uses TRBV7-9 and TRBJ2-3, with 10 bases identical to TRBD2. This CDR3 comprises 16 residues. The junction had 5 bases not matched to a gene; V was cut back by 4 bases and J by 1 base. Germline V CDR1 and CDR2: SEHNR, FQNEAQ (reference sequence). CDR3 DNA: TGTGCCAGCAGCTCGGCTAGCGGGAGAGGCACAGATACGCAGTATTTT. The encoded protein is CASSSASGRGTDTQYF. Combining the CDR3 with reference TRBV7-9 and TRBJ2-3 gives the whole variable domain DTGVSQNPRHKITKRGQNVTFRCDPISEHNRLYWYRQTLGQGPEFLTYFQNEAQLEKSRLLSDRFSAERPKGSFSTLEIQRTEQGDSAMYLCASSSASGRGTDTQYFGPGTRLTVL.

The J gene is TRBJ1-3, the V gene TRBV27; a possible D gene is TRBD1 (5 bases). CDR3 length: 15 residues. CDR1 and CDR2 (germline): MNHEY, SMNVEV (reference sequence). V gave up 2 bases and J gave up 0 bases, with 8 bases separating them. The CDR3 DNA sequence: TGTGCCAGCAGTTTAGACGGGACCTCTGGAAACACCATATATTTT. It specifies CASSLDGTSGNTIYF.

V gene TRBV7-9 combines with J gene TRBJ2-1; D unclear. CDR3 size: 11 residues. The V gene's germline CDR1 is SEHNR and CDR2 FQNEAQ (reference sequence). Deletions cut 3 bases from V and 6 bases from J, with 3 bases between. The CDR3 spells CASSLGNEQFF. Here the CDR3 DNA reads TGTGCCAGCAGCTTGGGCAATGAGCAGTTCTTC.

V gene TRBV5-5 combines with J gene TRBJ2-3; 13 bases align to TRBD2. The CDR3 consists of 16 residues. The trim removed 4 bases at V and 6 bases at J, leaving 8 bases unmatched. From germline, CDR1 is SGHKS and CDR2 YYEKEE (reference sequence). Here the CDR3 reads CASSLRLAGGSDTQYF. The CDR3 nucleotides are TGTGCCAGCAGCCTCAGACTAGCGGGGGGAAGTGATACGCAGTATTTT.